The rows below give T cell receptor beta chains drawn from one sample of a study of blood T cell repertoires in COVID-19. Sequenced by immunoSEQ multiplex PCR; TCRdb stores in-frame clones only, minus some. Of some 290,000 clones in the sample, 81% are singletons; the top ten hold 2.5% to 3%. The sample was peripheral blood. The receptors come from a woman aged 60-70 years with active or convalescent COVID-19. CDR3s include the opening cysteine and the closing phenylalanine or tryptophan. The order of the fields is clone size, D gene, V gene, J gene, CDR3 DNA, CDR3 protein. The D gene is left open where the match is weak. Size is omitted from some rows. Given values are once, few, many or a class for expanded clones.

size: NA; D: TRBD1; V: TRBV7-3; J: TRBJ1-4; DNA: TGTGCCAGCAGCTTTGACAGGGTTGATGAAAAACTGTTTTTT; CDR3: CASSFDRVDEKLFF
size: NA; D: NA; V: TRBV19; J: TRBJ1-4; DNA: TGTGCCAGTAGAGGGACCGGGACAAAAAATGAAAAACTGTTTTTT; CDR3: CASRGTGTKNEKLFF
size: NA; D: TRBD1; V: TRBV29-1; J: TRBJ1-1; DNA: TGCAGCGTACAGACAGGGGGCAGGGGCACTGAAGCTTTCTTT; CDR3: CSVQTGGRGTEAFF
size: NA; D: NA; V: TRBV30; J: TRBJ1-1; DNA: TGTGCCTGGAGTGTTCGGGTAGCCTTCCGTGAAGCTTTCTTT; CDR3: CAWSVRVAFREAFF
size: many; D: NA; V: TRBV5-1; J: TRBJ1-3; DNA: TGCGCCAGCAGCTCTTCGACGGGGGGCTCTGGAAACACCATATATTTT; CDR3: CASSSSTGGSGNTIYF
size: once; D: TRBD1; V: TRBV27; J: TRBJ1-1; DNA: TGTGCCATACAGGGGCCCGGGTTAGCTTTCTTT; CDR3: CAIQGPGLAFF
size: NA; D: TRBD2; V: TRBV9; J: TRBJ2-7; DNA: TGTGCCAGCAGCGTAGGGCGGGGGGGCCTCTACGAGCAGTACTTC; CDR3: CASSVGRGGLYEQYF
size: NA; D: TRBD2; V: TRBV7-2; J: TRBJ2-3; DNA: TGTGCCAGCAGGCGGCGGGGGGGCTTCACAGATACGCAGTATTTT; CDR3: CASRRRGGFTDTQYF
size: NA; D: TRBD2; V: TRBV6-5; J: TRBJ2-7; DNA: TGTGCCAGCAGTACACGGCGGGGGGGATCCTACGAGCAGTACTTC; CDR3: CASSTRRGGSYEQYF
size: NA; D: TRBD1; V: TRBV5-5; J: TRBJ2-5; DNA: TGTGCCAGCAGCACCCCCGGGACAGGGGACATCGAGGCCCAGTACTTC; CDR3: CASSTPGTGDIEAQYF
size: NA; D: NA; V: TRBV27; J: TRBJ1-2; DNA: TGTGCCAGCAGGGGGCTTAACTATGGCTACACCTTC; CDR3: CASRGLNYGYTF
size: NA; D: NA; V: TRBV10-3; J: TRBJ1-2; DNA: TGTGCCATCACCGAGGGAGGCTATGGCTACACCTTC; CDR3: CAITEGGYGYTF
size: NA; D: TRBD2; V: TRBV5-1; J: TRBJ2-1; DNA: TGCGCCAGCTGGGGAGGGAGCTCCTACAATGAGCAGTTCTTC; CDR3: CASWGGSSYNEQFF
size: NA; D: TRBD1; V: TRBV10-3; J: TRBJ1-2; DNA: TGTGCCATCAGTGAGGGACAGGGGGCGTATGGCTACACCTTC; CDR3: CAISEGQGAYGYTF
size: NA; D: NA; V: TRBV30; J: TRBJ1-1; DNA: TGTGCCTGGAGTGTTACAGCGGCGAACACTGAAGCTTTCTTT; CDR3: CAWSVTAANTEAFF
size: NA; D: TRBD2; V: TRBV6-2/TRBV6-3; J: TRBJ2-1; DNA: TGTGCCAGCAGTTCCGCCTGGGGGGGGGCCTACAATGAGCAGTTCTTC; CDR3: CASSSAWGGAYNEQFF
size: NA; D: NA; V: TRBV19; J: TRBJ2-7; DNA: TGTGCCAGTAGTCCCTTGAGTCCTACCTACGAGCAGTACTTC; CDR3: CASSPLSPTYEQYF
size: NA; D: TRBD2; V: TRBV5-6; J: TRBJ2-1; DNA: TGTGCCAGCAGCGTGACTAGCGGGGGTACCCTCTCCTACAATGAGCAGTTCTTC; CDR3: CASSVTSGGTLSYNEQFF
size: NA; D: TRBD2; V: TRBV28; J: TRBJ2-3; DNA: TGTGCCGGAAGCGGGGAGGGCACAGATACGCAGTATTTT; CDR3: CAGSGEGTDTQYF
size: NA; D: NA; V: TRBV18; J: TRBJ1-4; DNA: TGTGCCAGCTCACCCGATCAGGGTGGGGTTTTGGATGAAAAACTGTTTTTT; CDR3: CASSPDQGGVLDEKLFF
size: NA; D: TRBD1; V: TRBV6-2/TRBV6-3; J: TRBJ2-7; DNA: TGTGCCAGCAGTTACTCTCTTGGGGGACAGGACTACGAGCAGTACTTC; CDR3: CASSYSLGGQDYEQYF
size: NA; D: NA; V: TRBV4-2; J: TRBJ2-7; DNA: TGTGCCAGCAGCCAGCAACAGGACACCGACTACGAGCAGTACTTC; CDR3: CASSQQQDTDYEQYF
size: NA; D: TRBD1; V: TRBV6-4; J: TRBJ2-1; DNA: TGTGCCAGCAGTTACAGGGGAGACAATGAGCAGTTCTTC; CDR3: CASSYRGDNEQFF
size: NA; D: TRBD1; V: TRBV9; J: TRBJ1-5; DNA: TGTGCCAGCAGTGTTGGACAGGGAGGTTATAGCAATCAGCCCCAGCATTTT; CDR3: CASSVGQGGYSNQPQHF
size: NA; D: NA; V: TRBV18; J: TRBJ1-1; DNA: TGTGCCAGCTCACCGGCAGTCGGGGTGGGAATGAACACTGAAGCTTTCTTT; CDR3: CASSPAVGVGMNTEAFF
size: NA; D: NA; V: TRBV18; J: TRBJ1-2; DNA: TGTGCCAGCTCACCCGAAACAGGGTCTCGCGCCTTC; CDR3: CASSPETGSRAF
size: NA; D: NA; V: TRBV18; J: TRBJ1-4; DNA: TGTGCCAGCTCCCCTCTGGGGGGGGAAAAACTGTTTTTT; CDR3: CASSPLGGEKLFF
size: few; D: TRBD1; V: TRBV4-1; J: TRBJ1-2; DNA: TGCGCCAGCAGCCAAGAATACAGGGGAGCTAACTATGGCTACACCTTC; CDR3: CASSQEYRGANYGYTF
size: NA; D: NA; V: TRBV19; J: TRBJ1-2; DNA: TGTGCCAGTAGTTGGAACAGGGAGCGGCTAGATGGCTACACCTTC; CDR3: CASSWNRERLDGYTF
size: NA; D: TRBD1; V: TRBV19; J: TRBJ1-2; DNA: TGTGCCAGTAGTCTAACCTCTACAGGGGGGTCCGACTATGGCTACACCTTC; CDR3: CASSLTSTGGSDYGYTF
size: once; D: NA; V: TRBV6-5; J: TRBJ1-5; DNA: TGTGCCAGCAGTTCGGACAGTTCTTATAGCAATCAGCCCCAGCATTTT; CDR3: CASSSDSSYSNQPQHF
size: once; D: TRBD2; V: TRBV4-1; J: TRBJ2-5; DNA: TGCGCCAGCAGCCCCACCGGGACTAGCGCGTGGAACCAACAAGAGACCCAGTACTTC; CDR3: CASSPTGTSAWNQQETQYF
size: NA; D: TRBD2; V: TRBV6-5; J: TRBJ2-1; DNA: TGTGCCAGCAGTTTTCTAGCGGTGTACAATGAGCAGTTCTTC; CDR3: CASSFLAVYNEQFF
size: NA; D: TRBD1; V: TRBV5-1; J: TRBJ2-3; DNA: TGCGCCAGCAGCTTAGGACAGGCTACAGATACGCAGTATTTT; CDR3: CASSLGQATDTQYF
size: NA; D: TRBD2; V: TRBV4-1; J: TRBJ2-3; DNA: TGCGCCAGCAGCCAAGATGGGGGACTAGGTGGAGATACGCAGTATTTT; CDR3: CASSQDGGLGGDTQYF
size: NA; D: TRBD1; V: TRBV2; J: TRBJ2-7; DNA: TGTGCCAGCATCACCGCCAGACAGGGACCCTACGAGCAGTACTTC; CDR3: CASITARQGPYEQYF
size: NA; D: TRBD1; V: TRBV18; J: TRBJ1-1; DNA: TGTGCCAGCTCACCCTCGACAGGGCTGGGCACTGAAGCTTTCTTT; CDR3: CASSPSTGLGTEAFF
size: NA; D: NA; V: TRBV10-1; J: TRBJ2-2; DNA: TGCGCCAGCAGCGATCCCGGGGGATCCGGGGAGCTGTTTTTT; CDR3: CASSDPGGSGELFF
size: NA; D: TRBD2; V: TRBV4-3; J: TRBJ2-5; DNA: TGCGCCAGCAGCCAGACTAGCGGGGGGGCGCAGCGAGAGACCCAGTACTTC; CDR3: CASSQTSGGAQRETQYF
size: NA; D: NA; V: TRBV6-6; J: TRBJ2-7; DNA: TGTGCCAGCAGTTCCCCGGACACTCCTAGCTCCTACGAGCAGTACTTC; CDR3: CASSSPDTPSSYEQYF
size: NA; D: TRBD2; V: TRBV18; J: TRBJ2-1; DNA: TGTGCCAGCTCATCCTGGACTAGCTCCTACAATGAGCAGTTCTTC; CDR3: CASSSWTSSYNEQFF